The rows below give T cell receptor beta chains drawn from one sample of a study of T cells after yellow fever vaccination. In TCRdb, the 5' RACE reads were re-called with MiXCR into one record per CDR3 protein. This sample yields a few hundred thousand distinct CDR3 sequences, of which about a fifth are seen a single time; roughly an eighth belongs to the top ten. Sequenced material: PBMCs, taken 15 days after the yellow fever booster vaccination. Receptor source: a man aged 30 to 45 who received the YFV17D yellow fever vaccine. Both conserved end residues are trimmed from each CDR3. A D gene is named only where the DNA matches it firmly.

v_gene | d_gene | CDR3aa
TRBV30 | TRBD2 | AWNQAGGRETQY
TRBV20-1 | TRBD2 | SARDRAGEDTQY
TRBV27 | . | ASTWLRGGYTQY
TRBV12-3/TRBV12-4 | TRBD2 | ASKPGLGSGELF
TRBV28 | TRBD2 | ASGSGSLRNEQF
TRBV19 | . | ASTSRAAAGNAYEQY
TRBV19 | . | ASSIYTIRGRIAKNIQY
TRBV20-1 | TRBD1 | SAHSGGEKLF
TRBV12-3/TRBV12-4 | . | ASSPSPGGQY
TRBV5-1 | . | ASSYSIAGTDTQY
TRBV2 | TRBD2 | ASSDAGTTSYNEQF
TRBV12-3/TRBV12-4 | . | ASSWERRELF
TRBV9 | TRBD2 | ASSASGISYNEQF
TRBV7-3 | TRBD1 | ASSLTGQGYEQY
TRBV7-2 | . | AATGGSDLGELF
TRBV10-3 | TRBD2 | ATRLAGGHEQF
TRBV5-1 | TRBD2 | ASSPGLAKSTDTQY
TRBV15 | TRBD1 | ATSRSGTDLKEQY
TRBV4-3 | . | ASSQDYRVGTGELF
TRBV7-6 | TRBD2 | ASRMAGGLVQETQY
TRBV19 | TRBD1 | ASSTRGTGSYNEQF
TRBV9 | . | ASSPRATYSGANVLT
TRBV20-1 | . | SATRGRETQY
TRBV20-1 | . | SARDLTYTDTQY
TRBV7-6 | . | ASSLAEGRSYEQY
TRBV15 | . | ATSRRGISGELF
TRBV11-2 | TRBD2 | ASSPLPPASRGRAYNEQF
TRBV19 | TRBD1 | ASSWGQGTGELF
TRBV2 | . | ASSDPYEKLF
TRBV10-1 | TRBD2 | ASSSRTSGSRTDTQY
TRBV20-1 | TRBD2 | SGPKAGGPNEQF
TRBV5-1 | . | ASSRRSKETQY
TRBV28 | . | ASSFGAQEQY
TRBV6-2/TRBV6-3 | TRBD1 | ASRDRGFTDTQY
TRBV6-1 | . | ASFLMGSGANVLT
TRBV20-1 | . | SASGGWGNQPQH
TRBV7-2 | . | ASSPTQRPGAIK
TRBV7-9 | . | ASSLDLAGVETQY
TRBV7-2 | . | ASSSTFYEQY
TRBV7-9 | . | ASSDSPEQY
TRBV6-2/TRBV6-3 | . | ASSYTPHRTKADTQY
TRBV7-3 | TRBD2 | ASRLAGDTGELF
TRBV27 | . | ASSLLGSTEQF
TRBV7-2 | . | ASSLEEGSEQY
TRBV5-1 | . | ASSPTKPLGSYNEQF
TRBV18 | TRBD1 | ASSLSRGQGVPEQY
TRBV6-4 | . | ASRGVIYEQY
TRBV20-1 | . | SAREGNSGANVLT
TRBV5-5 | . | ASSLVTFRNEKLF
TRBV3-1 | . | ASREGRPTGELF
TRBV9 | TRBD2 | ASSVGTSGSVVGELF
TRBV7-3 | . | ASSTSRGNEQF
TRBV11-3 | . | ASSLDGRASYEQY